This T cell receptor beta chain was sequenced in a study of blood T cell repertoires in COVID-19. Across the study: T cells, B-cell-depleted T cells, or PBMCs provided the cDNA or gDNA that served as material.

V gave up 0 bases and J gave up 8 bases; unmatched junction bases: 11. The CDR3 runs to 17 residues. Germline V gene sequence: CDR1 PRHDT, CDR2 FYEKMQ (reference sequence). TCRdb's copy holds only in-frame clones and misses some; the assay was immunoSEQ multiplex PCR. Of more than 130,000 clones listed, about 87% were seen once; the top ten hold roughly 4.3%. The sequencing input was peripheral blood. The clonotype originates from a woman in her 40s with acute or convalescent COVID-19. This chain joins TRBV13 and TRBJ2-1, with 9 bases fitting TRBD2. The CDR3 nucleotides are TGTGCCAGCAGCTTAGGATTGGGGCTAGCGGGACCAGATGAGCAGTTCTTC. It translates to CASSLGLGLAGPDEQFF.